Each of the 8 T cell receptor beta chains below was sequenced from the same sample in a study of a mutant IDH1 vaccine in newly diagnosed glioma. Method: immunoSEQ multiplex PCR; TCRdb's copy keeps in-frame clones and lacks some. Of nearly 55,000 clones in the sample, approximately 80% were seen once. Time point defined: week 35, safety follow-up. In every dose of vaccine, 300 ug of mutant IDH1 20-mer peptide was given alongside topical imiquimod. For these TCRs, the target antigens are not known. This specimen consisted of PBMCs, obtained from a glioma patient whose treatment included an IDH1 peptide vaccine. These receptors were collected from a woman under 30 with glioma.

The V call is TRBV5-4, the J call TRBJ2-2; TRBD2 agrees at 7 bases. V lost 0 bases to trimming and J lost 1 base; unmatched junction nucleotides: 6. The CDR3 is 17 residues long. CDR1 and CDR2 from the germline V gene are SGHNT and YYREEE (reference sequence). Here the CDR3 reads CASSLESTSWNTGELFF. Written as DNA, the CDR3 is TGTGCCAGCAGCTTGGAATCGACTAGCTGGAACACCGGGGAGCTGTTTTTT.

The rearrangement links TRBV9 to TRBJ2-3; D possibly uses TRBD1 or TRBD2 (7 bases each). Per germline, CDR1 SGDLS and CDR2 YYNGEE. This CDR3 spans 16 amino acids. Trimming stripped 1 base from V and 2 bases from J, with 14 bases between. CDR3 nucleotide sequence: TGTGCCAGCAGCGTATCAGGGGGGGGCCTCACAGATACGCAGTATTTT. Its translation is CASSVSGGGLTDTQYF.

This clone was observed a handful of times. The chain is built from TRBV5-1 and TRBJ1-2; no firm D call. The CDR3 totals 15 residues. Trimming cost V 1 base and J 0 bases, with 10 bases left between them. The germline V gene encodes CDR1 SGHRS and CDR2 YFSETQ. The CDR3 reads CASSLTDGTNYGYTF. In nucleotides, the CDR3 is TGCGCCAGCAGCTTGACGGACGGGACTAACTATGGCTACACCTTC.

The V and J genes are TRBV5-4 and TRBJ2-1, with D possibly TRBD1 on 5 matching bases. The germline V gene encodes CDR1 SGHNT and CDR2 YYREEE (reference sequence). Trimming took 5 bases from V and 2 from J, leaving 8 bases between them. The CDR3 consists of 13 residues. CDR3 in amino acids: CASRRTPYNEQFF. CDR3 DNA: TGTGCCAGCAGGAGGACACCCTACAATGAGCAGTTCTTC. Complete variable domain (other parts from reference TRBV5-4 and TRBJ2-1): ETGVTQSPTHLIKTRGQQVTLRCSSQSGHNTVSWYQQALGQGPQFIFQYYREEENGRGNFPPRFSGLQFPNYSSELNVNALELDDSALYLCASRRTPYNEQFFGPGTRLTVL.

This chain joins TRBV6-5 and TRBJ2-3; D remains ambiguous. Germline V CDR1 and CDR2: MNHEY, SVGAGI. Between the trimmed V and J ends, which lost 4 bases and 3 bases, there was a span of 11 bases. This CDR3 has 14 residues. CDR3 in DNA: TGTGCCAGCAGTTTAGAACTTCCTACAGATACGCAGTATTTT. It encodes CASSLELPTDTQYF.

In this sample, this clone turned up once. V gene TRBV7-6 combines with J gene TRBJ2-7; 8 positions match TRBD1. Germline CDR1 is SGHVS and CDR2 is FNYEAQ. Losses at the gene ends were 1 base for V and 0 bases for J; bases not matched to a gene: 5. CDR3 length equals 16 residues. DNA for the CDR3: TGTGCCAGCAGCTTAGGAGGGACAGGCGTCTCCTACGAGCAGTACTTC. As protein: CASSLGGTGVSYEQYF.

V and J are TRBV29-1 and TRBJ1-1; no reliable D call. This CDR3 has 13 amino acids. The V end was cut by 8 bases, the J end by 1 base, with 14 bases between. From germline, CDR1 is SQVTM and CDR2 ANQGSEA. Here the CDR3 DNA reads TGCAGCTTCCGGGGTGACGGGAACACTGAAGCTTTCTTT. The encoded protein is CSFRGDGNTEAFF.

V and J are TRBV4-3 and TRBJ2-7; 9 bases line up with TRBD1. The CDR3 contains 14 residues. Germline values: CDR1 LGHNA, CDR2 YSLEER. J gave up 3 bases and V 4 bases, and 4 bases lay outside the gene matches. As DNA, the CDR3 is TGCGCCAGCAGCCGCGGACAGGGGAACTACGAGCAGTACTTC. Translating gives CASSRGQGNYEQYF.